This T cell receptor (beta chain) originates from a study of CD4 T cells in relation to SARS-CoV-2 and coronaviruses (dated by TCRdb to about 2021). Regarding the study in general: The ViraFEST assay cultured PBMCs with antigen for roughly 11 days, then sequenced TCR beta CDR3s to find antigen-specific clonal expansions. At the level of individual TCR clonotypes, the study evaluated whether memory CD4+ T cells crossreact between the spike proteins of SARS-CoV-2 and those of common cold coronaviruses. HLA restriction was mapped for shared crossreactive spike epitopes using patient-derived lymphoblastoid cell lines. Expansion assays from other donors in the study were sequenced with a different, Illumina-based TCR-beta assay. The Adaptive Biotechnologies TCR-sequencing kit was used to sequence samples from three pre-COVID donors and the naive versus memory experiments, while other data came from Illumina-based sequencing. An HIV-1 Nef peptide pool or a culture without peptide was used as the negative reference condition.

Points the paper makes about the study in general: No donor contributed both pre-pandemic and post-infection samples, which limited tracing the source of pre-existing responses. The study was limited by small numbers of patients and tested TCRs. Roughly 67% of donors had memory CD4+ clonotypes that crossrecognized SARS-CoV-2 and at least one common cold coronavirus spike. Crossreactive clones showed significantly weaker SARS-CoV-2-driven expansion than monoreactive clones, consistent with antigenic imprinting. Crossreactivity analysis centred on spike protein, so crossreactivity against other viral proteins was not assessed.

From a lookup of the germline V gene (reference sequence), CDR1 and CDR2 are SGHAT and FQDESV. Counted from cysteine to phenylalanine, this CDR3 has 14 amino acids. Only the CDR3 DNA stays, 42 bases, in frame from base 1. Trimming removed 5 bases from V and 6 bases from J, leaving 13 bases between the germline ends. Library prep was done by the immunoSEQ multiplex PCR assay. Concerning the study's data processing: During preprocessing, nonproductive sequences were removed, as were CDR3s that did not start with C, did not end with F or W, or were shorter than 7 amino acids. Antigen-specific clonotypes were called with the MANAFEST web app on the basis of expansion relative to the reference and to other culture wells. A clone counted as positive if significantly expanded in 2 of 3 replicate wells versus the reference culture at FDR below 0.05. Positive clones also required significant expansion versus all other tandem wells and an odds ratio above 5. Pairwise Levenshtein distance, computed with the stringdist R package after three terminal residues were trimmed from each end, was used as the measure of CDR3 homology. The source is immuneACCESS, and TCRdb retained only in-frame sequences with V and J called. Part of the clones is not carried over; for the studies checked, unresolved V genes explain less than half of this, and the remainder is unexplained. V, J and clone size are taken as reported in that table, and D and trimming were inferred from the DNA itself. The sample table records 29,000 or so clones; around 79% of these occur just once. Of the sample, 20% to 25% is held by the ten largest clones.

CD4+ T cells from unexposed donors were collected before the COVID-19 pandemic (2011-2018). The EasySep CD4+ T cell isolation kit was used to isolate CD4+ T cells once the cultures had run for roughly 11 days. As far as cell numbers permitted, CD4+ T cells from unexposed donors were tested for reactivity against SARS-CoV-2 S and N as well as four spike pools from common cold coronaviruses. Each well received approximately 2 million PBMCs, cultured in IMDM supplemented with about 5.4% human AB serum and roughly 9.5 IU/ml IL-2. Half of the culture medium was replaced with fresh IL-2-containing medium on days 3 and 7. Triplicate replicate wells were generally used for each peptide culture condition. The leukapheresis product for the unexposed donors was obtained through commercial purchase. Ficoll-Paque PLUS gradient centrifugation was used to isolate PBMCs from either whole blood or leukapheresis product. The PBMCs went either fresh into the expansion assay or into cryopreservation at -140 degrees C. The QIAamp Micro DNA Kit was used to extract genomic DNA from the CD4+ T cells.

A word on this clone: It lacks a known antigen. No base qualities exist here, and no much larger clone lies one base off it.

Sequencing was performed on CD4+ T cells from PBMCs, cultured in vitro. This chain is built from TRBV11-1 and TRBJ2-2; the D gene remains uncertain. The TCR comes from a human donor in good health. The bases are TGTGCCAGCAGCATCCTGGGTCCATCCGGGGAGCTGTTTTTT. It codes for CASSILGPSGELFF.